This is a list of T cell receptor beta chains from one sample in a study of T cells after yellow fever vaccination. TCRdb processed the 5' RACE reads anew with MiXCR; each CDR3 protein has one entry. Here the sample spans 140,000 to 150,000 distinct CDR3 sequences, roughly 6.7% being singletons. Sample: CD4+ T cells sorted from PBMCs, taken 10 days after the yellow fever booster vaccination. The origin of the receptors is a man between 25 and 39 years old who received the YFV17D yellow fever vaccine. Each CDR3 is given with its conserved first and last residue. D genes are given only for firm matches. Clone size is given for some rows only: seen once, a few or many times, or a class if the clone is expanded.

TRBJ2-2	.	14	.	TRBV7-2	TGTGCCAGCAGCCGCGACAGATACGCGAGGGAGCTGTTTTTT	CASSRDRYARELFF
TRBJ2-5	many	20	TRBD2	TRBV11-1	TGTGCCAGCAGCTTAGCAACTTCGCGCGGGAGGGCCGACCCCAGGGAGACCCAGTACTTC	CASSLATSRGRADPRETQYF
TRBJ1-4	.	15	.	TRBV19	TGTGCCAGTGGGGGACCAACACAAAGGCGGGAAAAACTGTTTTTT	CASGGPTQRREKLFF
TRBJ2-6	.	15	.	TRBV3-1	TGTGCCAGCAGCCTTAGGTTGTCTGGGGCCAACGTCCTGACTTTC	CASSLRLSGANVLTF
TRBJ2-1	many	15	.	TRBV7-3	TGTGCCAGTTCCAATAAAAGAAGCTCCTACAATGAGCAGTTCTTC	CASSNKRSSYNEQFF
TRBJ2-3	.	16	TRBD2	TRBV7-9	TGTGCCAGCAGCCAAAGGCGGCTAGCGGGAGCAGATACGCAGTATTTT	CASSQRRLAGADTQYF
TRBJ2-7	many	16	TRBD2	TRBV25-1	TGTGCCAGCAGTGAAGCCGGGCAGGGACTAGCCTACGAGCAGTACTTC	CASSEAGQGLAYEQYF
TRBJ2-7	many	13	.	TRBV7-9	TGTGCCAGCAGCGCCGGGAGCCCCTACGAGCAGTACTTC	CASSAGSPYEQYF
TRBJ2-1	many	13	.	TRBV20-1	TGCAGTGCCTCTAACCGGGCCTACAATGAGCAGTTCTTC	CSASNRAYNEQFF
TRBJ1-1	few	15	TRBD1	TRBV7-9	TGTGCCAGCAGCCCCGGACAGGGGTGGAACACTGAAGCTTTCTTT	CASSPGQGWNTEAFF
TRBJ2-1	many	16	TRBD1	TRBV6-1	TGTGCCAGCAGTGAAAAGACAGGGAATCGTTACAATGAGCAGTTCTTC	CASSEKTGNRYNEQFF
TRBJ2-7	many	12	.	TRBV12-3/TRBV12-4	TGTGCCAGCGGCCACCAGGGGCTCGAGCAGTACTTC	CASGHQGLEQYF
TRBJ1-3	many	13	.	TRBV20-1	TGCAGTGCCTCGAGAGGGGCTGGAAACACCATATATTTT	CSASRGAGNTIYF
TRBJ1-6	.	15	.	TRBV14	TGTGCCAGCAGCCAAGGGAGTTCGCTGGGGGGATCCCTCCACTTT	CASSQGSSLGGSLHF
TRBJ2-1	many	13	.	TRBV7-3	TGTGCCAGCAGCTTAATGGTTGGAAATGAGCAGTTCTTC	CASSLMVGNEQFF
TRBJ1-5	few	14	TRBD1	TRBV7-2	TGTGCCAGCAGCCCGGGGACAGGGGATCAGCCCCAGCATTTT	CASSPGTGDQPQHF
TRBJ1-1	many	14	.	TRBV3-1	TGTGCCAGCAGCCAAGATTGGGGTAACACTGAAGCTTTCTTT	CASSQDWGNTEAFF
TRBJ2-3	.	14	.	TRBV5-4	TGTGCCAGCAGCTTTCAGGCTAGCACAGATACGCAGTATTTT	CASSFQASTDTQYF
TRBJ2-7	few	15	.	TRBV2	TGTGCCAGCAGTGAGGAAAATAGCGATTCCTACGAGCAGTACTTC	CASSEENSDSYEQYF
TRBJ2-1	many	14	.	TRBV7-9	TGTGCCAGCACCCTTTATGGGAGAAACAATGAGCAGTTCTTC	CASTLYGRNNEQFF
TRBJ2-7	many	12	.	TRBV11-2	TGTGCCAGCAGCTTGATGCTCGACGAGCAGTACTTC	CASSLMLDEQYF
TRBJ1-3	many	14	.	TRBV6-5	TGTGCCAGCAGTTACGGTGGTCCTGGAAACACCATATATTTT	CASSYGGPGNTIYF
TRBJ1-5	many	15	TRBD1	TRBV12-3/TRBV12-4	TGTGCCAGCAGTCGATGGGACAGGCTGGGTCAGCCCCAGCATTTT	CASSRWDRLGQPQHF
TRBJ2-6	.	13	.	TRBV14	TGTGCCAGCAGCTTATCTGCGGCCAACGTCCTGACTTTC	CASSLSAANVLTF
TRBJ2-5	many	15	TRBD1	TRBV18	TGTGCCAGCTCCGTTCGGACAGGGCGACAAGAGACCCAGTACTTC	CASSVRTGRQETQYF
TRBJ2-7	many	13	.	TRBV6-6	TGTGCCAGCAGCCTCGGACAGCTATACGAGCAGTACTTC	CASSLGQLYEQYF
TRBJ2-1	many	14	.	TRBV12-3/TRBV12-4	TGTGCCAGCAGATCCGGGACGGCTTTTGGTGAGCAGTTCTTC	CASRSGTAFGEQFF
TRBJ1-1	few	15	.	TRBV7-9	TGTGCCAGCAGCTTACGAGCTGGCATGAACACTGAAGCTTTCTTT	CASSLRAGMNTEAFF
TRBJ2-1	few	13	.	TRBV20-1	TGCAGTGCTAGAGATCCTAGGGGCAGGAGAGCCTCCTTC	CSARDPRGRRASF
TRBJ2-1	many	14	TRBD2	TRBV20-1	TGCAGTGCTGCGCATCAGCGGGACTACAATGAGCAGTTCTTC	CSAAHQRDYNEQFF
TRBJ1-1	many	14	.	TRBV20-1	TGCAGTGCTAGGGTGACCCAGAGGGGCACTGAAGCTTTCTTT	CSARVTQRGTEAFF
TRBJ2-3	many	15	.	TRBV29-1	TGCAGCACCCTGGGGGTCTACCCTCCCACAGATACGCAGTATTTT	CSTLGVYPPTDTQYF